These 19 T cell receptor beta chains were all obtained from the same sample, sequenced in a study of CD8 T cells in ankylosing spondylitis. Each CDR3 protein gets one entry after TCRdb re-called the 5' RACE reads with MiXCR. The sample lists about 190,000 distinct CDR3 sequences; over 10% were seen once. The source material was blood, either unsorted or a sorted T cell fraction (not recorded which). These receptors all stem from a female donor with ankylosing spondylitis or in good health (not recorded which).

This clonotype was observed at least ten times. V and J are TRBV18 and TRBJ2-1; 12 positions match TRBD2. Germline values: CDR1 KGHSH, CDR2 LQKENI. The CDR3 consists of 16 residues. V trimming: 1 base; J trimming: 9 bases; junction bases outside the gene matches: 7. CDR3 nucleotide sequence: TGTGCCAGCTCACCACTGACTAGCGGGAGTTCGTCTGAGCAGTTCTTC. Protein sequence: CASSPLTSGSSSEQFF.

This clonotype was observed at least ten times. The chain couples TRBV7-9 to TRBJ1-6, with TRBD1 matching over 8 bases. CDR1 is SEHNR, CDR2 FQNEAQ, per germline (reference sequence). The CDR3 has 16 residues. V lost 4 bases to trimming and J lost 10 bases; unmatched junction nucleotides: 12. The CDR3, as DNA: TGTGCCAGCAGCTCTACCGCCGACAGGGGCCGGTCACCCCTCCACTTT. This sequence encodes CASSSTADRGRSPLHF.

Concerning this clonotype: The junction shows a germline mismatch at one end, possibly a read error. The chain couples TRBV4-2 to TRBJ1-2; no firm D call. Germline loops: CDR1 LGHNA, CDR2 YNFKEQ. The CDR3 is made up of 14 amino acids. The CDR3 DNA reads as TGTGCCAGCCAAGGAGAGGGAGAGTACTATGGCCACACCTTC. Translating it yields CASQGEGEYYGHTF.

Remarks on this clonotype: This may be a read error, as it is one base from a much larger clone. The J gene is TRBJ2-7, the V gene TRBV7-9; 9 positions agree with TRBD1. CDR1 is SEHNR and CDR2 is FQNEAQ in the germline V gene (reference sequence). The CDR3 covers 16 residues. This chain's CDR3 is CVSSLLLGQGRNEQYF. CDR3 bases: TGTGTCAGCAGCTTATTATTAGGACAGGGGAGAAACGAGCAGTACTTC. Filled out from reference TRBV7-9 and TRBJ2-7, the complete variable domain reads DTGVSQNPRHKITKRGQNVTFRCDPISEHNRLYWYRQTLGQGPEFLTYFQNEAQLEKSRLLSDRFSAERPKGSFSTLEIQRTEQGDSAMYLCVSSLLLGQGRNEQYFGPGTRLTVT.

This clonotype showed up many times. The chain employs TRBV12-3 or TRBV12-4 and TRBJ2-1; no definite D call. There are 14 residues in the CDR3. Trimming took 5 bases from V and 5 from J, leaving 13 bases between them. CDR3 nucleotide sequence: TGTGCCAGCAGTCCTGGAAATGGGGACAATGAGCAGTTCTTC. Translating it yields CASSPGNGDNEQFF.

Points on this clonotype: A much larger clone differs from this one at a single base, so this may be a read error. V gene TRBV12-3 or TRBV12-4 combines with J gene TRBJ1-3, with D possibly being TRBD1 (5 bases). V was shortened by 9 bases and J by 1 base, with 13 bases between the two germline ends. This CDR3 contains 14 residues. In DNA, the CDR3 is TGTGCCAGAAGTCCCGACAGATCTGGAAACACCATATATTTT. As protein: CARSPDRSGNTIYF.

This clonotype was seen repeatedly, ten times or more. The V and J genes are TRBV4-3 and TRBJ2-7; 9 bases line up with TRBD2. The CDR3 spans 15 residues. V lost 0 bases to trimming and J lost 0 bases; unmatched junction nucleotides: 0. The V gene's germline CDR1 is LGHNA and CDR2 YSLEER. Here the CDR3 DNA reads TGCGCCAGCAGCCAAGATAGCGGGAGCTCCTACGAGCAGTACTTC. It codes for CASSQDSGSSYEQYF.

The J gene is TRBJ2-1, the V gene TRBV20-1; D not certain. Per germline, CDR1 DFQATT and CDR2 SNEGSKA (reference sequence). The CDR3 totals 10 residues. The V end lost 6 bases, the J end lost 8 bases, and 8 bases lay between the germline ends. CDR3: CSAGRDEQFF. CDR3 DNA sequence: TGCAGTGCGGGTAGGGATGAGCAGTTCTTC.

This clonotype was counted many times. The J gene is TRBJ2-7, the V gene TRBV29-1; D tentatively fits TRBD1 or TRBD2 (5 bases each). The CDR3 length is 12 residues. CDR1 is SQVTM, CDR2 ANQGSEA, per germline. Trimming left V 3 bases short and J 1 base short, with 7 bases between. The CDR3 reads CSVEGESYEQYF. The CDR3 DNA follows: TGCAGCGTTGAGGGGGAATCCTACGAGCAGTACTTC.

This clonotype has at least ten counts. The rearrangement joins TRBV24-1 to TRBJ2-7; D is perhaps TRBD1 (5 bases). Germline V gene lookup returns CDR1 KGHDR and CDR2 SFDVKD. The CDR3 is 13 amino acids. Trimming took off 0 bases at V and 3 bases at J, with 5 bases between the two ends. The CDR3: CATSDLQGYEQYF. The CDR3 DNA reads TGTGCCACCAGTGATTTGCAGGGCTACGAGCAGTACTTC.

This clonotype appeared many times. V and J are TRBV6-1 and TRBJ1-1; D unclear. CDR1 is MNHNS, CDR2 SASEGT, per germline. The CDR3 has 11 amino acids. V was clipped by 7 bases and J by 7 bases, with 10 bases between them. The CDR3 loop reads CASNRAIEAFF. The CDR3 bases are TGTGCCAGCAATCGGGCAATTGAAGCTTTCTTT.

The table lists this clonotype with many counts. The chain employs TRBV29-1 and TRBJ2-3; D is ambiguous. Trimming removed 5 bases at V and 5 bases at J, with 5 bases between. The CDR3 totals 10 residues. Germline V gene sequence: CDR1 SQVTM, CDR2 ANQGSEA. The DNA of the CDR3 is TGCAGCGTTAGGGTAGATACGCAGTATTTT. Protein sequence: CSVRVDTQYF.

A few counts support this clonotype. The chain recombines TRBV6-4 with TRBJ2-1; 8 bases map to TRBD2. The CDR3 is 16 amino acids. Germline loops: CDR1 MRHNA, CDR2 SNTAGT. Trimming cost V 5 bases and J 0 bases; bases outside gene matches: 6. The CDR3 protein is CASSPIAGPSYNEQFF. CDR3 in DNA: TGTGCCAGCAGTCCCATAGCGGGACCCTCCTACAATGAGCAGTTCTTC.

V gene TRBV20-1 combines with J gene TRBJ2-6; TRBD2 matches 7 bases. CDR3 length equals 15 residues. Germline assignment: CDR1 DFQATT and CDR2 SNEGSKA (reference sequence). V lost 6 bases, J lost 0 bases, and 5 bases stayed unmatched. CDR3 amino acids: CSAFGGSSGANVLTF. The CDR3 coding sequence is TGCAGTGCCTTCGGGGGGTCCTCTGGGGCCAACGTCCTGACTTTC.

This clonotype appeared a few times. The chain joins TRBV4-2 to TRBJ2-7; 7 bases fit TRBD1. Germline V gene lookup returns CDR1 LGHNA and CDR2 YNFKEQ. CDR3 size: 14 residues. Trimming took 2 bases from V and 1 from J; bases not matched to a gene: 2. CDR3 nucleotide sequence: TGTGCCAGCAGCCAACGGGACAGTTCCTACGAGCAGTACTTC. The encoded protein is CASSQRDSSYEQYF.

Comments on this clonotype: This could be a read error, since a much larger clone is one nucleotide away. The chain couples TRBV28 to TRBJ2-5; D remains ambiguous. V was clipped by 6 bases and J by 1 base, with 15 bases between them. Per the germline V gene, CDR1 is MDHEN and CDR2 is SYDVKM. The CDR3 runs 15 residues. The DNA for the CDR3 is TGTGCCAGCAGCCGACCGGCGGCCCTCCAAGAGACCCAGTACTTC. Protein: CASSRPAALQETQYF. Together with reference TRBV28 and TRBJ2-5, the CDR3 gives the full variable domain: DVKVTQSSRYLVKRTGEKVFLECVQDMDHENMFWYRQDPGLGLRLIYFSYDVKMKEKGDIPEGYSVSREKKERFSLILESASTNQTSMYLCASSRPAALQETQYFGPGTRLLVL.

This clonotype was seen at least ten times. The chain couples TRBV20-1 to TRBJ1-2; D uncertain. Trimming took off 3 bases at V and 6 bases at J, with 14 bases between the two ends. The CDR3 covers 13 residues. CDR1 DFQATT and CDR2 SNEGSKA come from the germline V gene (reference sequence). The CDR3 protein is CSASVGPVDGYTF. CDR3 in DNA: TGCAGTGCTAGTGTGGGTCCAGTTGATGGCTACACCTTC.

The genes are TRBV12-3 or TRBV12-4 and TRBJ2-6; D call uncertain. This CDR3 contains 15 residues. Trimming left V 2 bases short and J 2 bases short, with 7 bases between. The CDR3 reads CASSLSLPGANVLTF. CDR3 in DNA: TGTGCCAGCAGTTTATCGCTACCTGGGGCCAACGTCCTGACTTTC.

This clonotype was observed at least ten times. The chain carries TRBV12-3 or TRBV12-4 and TRBJ2-7; D uncertain. The CDR3 contains 13 residues. The ends were cut back, 6 bases at V and 2 bases at J, with 11 bases in the middle. CDR3 sequence reads: CASSLTSTYEQYF. DNA of the CDR3: TGTGCCAGCAGCCTGACATCGACCTACGAGCAGTACTTC.